This T cell receptor beta chain was sequenced during a study of blood T cells in healthy people across ages. Study results and caveats: Possibly confounding the expanded clonotype changes was the fact that donor CMV status was unknown. Whereas aged donors had fewer naive CD4+ cells, long-lived donors had more of them and higher diversity. With age, beta diversity per million T cells declined roughly linearly, significantly by about 40.

A J-beta primer mix and a sample-barcoded 5' primer were used in a second PCR of roughly 7 to 12 cycles. The authors tagged each cDNA molecule using a template-switch adaptor with 12 random nucleotides. TCRdb used MiXCR to reprocess the 5' RACE reads, holding one entry per CDR3 protein. The table shows some 730,000 distinct CDR3 sequences, with approximately 22% occurring only once. Concerning this clonotype itself: Antigen specificity is unknown.

V was trimmed by 4 bases and J by 4 bases, leaving 16 bases between them. Germline V CDR1 and CDR2: MGHRA, YSYEKL. The length of the CDR3 is 15 residues. The genes are TRBV4-1 and TRBJ1-1, with D possibly TRBD1 on 5 matching bases. The TCR originated in a man aged 65 to 79 in good health. The sample comprised blood. The CDR3 bases are TGCGCCAGCAGCCCCCCCGACAGTCGGGGCACTGAAGCTTTCTTT. This translates into CASSPPDSRGTEAFF.